Given below is one TCR beta chain in context. Its antigen is undetermined. The source of the sample is a study of T-cell reconstitution after alpha-beta-depleted transplantation in children. Looked up from germline, CDR1 is DFQATT and CDR2 is SNEGSKA (reference sequence). The CDR3 totals 14 residues. V lost 3 bases to trimming and J lost 0 bases, with 9 bases between them. Unique molecular identifiers were built into the TCRbeta library. TCRdb reprocessed the PCR reads via MiXCR and lists one record per CDR3 protein. This sample has almost 600,000 distinct CDR3 sequences, with around 27% found just once. Findings of the study overall: Several hundred expanded graft clones reportedly supplied alpha-beta T cells about two months after transplant. One year after transplant, T-cell counts and diversity came mostly from newly produced T cells.

This sequence originates from a boy less than two years old with Wiskott-Aldrich syndrome, due to receive a stem cell transplant. The chain carries TRBV20-1 and TRBJ2-1; D ambiguous. The input for sequencing was PBMCs, taken before TCRalphabeta/CD19-depleted stem cell transplant. The CDR3 DNA sequence: TGCAGTGCTAGGTCACTGACCTCCTACAATGAGCAGTTCTTC. This sequence encodes CSARSLTSYNEQFF.